These 20 T cell receptor beta chains were all obtained from the same sample, sequenced in a study of monozygotic twins with inflammatory bowel disease. With the 5' RACE reads reprocessed, TCRdb shows one record per CDR3 protein and no DNA. This table lists about 330,000 distinct CDR3 sequences. Sequencing was carried out using blood. These receptors originate from a human donor with ulcerative colitis or Crohn's disease, or a healthy co-twin of an affected twin (not recorded which).

The chain is built from TRBV4-1 and TRBJ2-3; TCRdb gives TRBD1 as the D gene, but with no DNA this cannot be confirmed. From germline, CDR1 is MGHRA and CDR2 YSYEKL. This CDR3 is 14 amino acids long. Here the CDR3 reads CASSLPYRGDTQYF.

This chain joins TRBV20-1 and TRBJ1-2. In germline, CDR1 is DFQATT, CDR2 SNEGSKA (reference sequence). The length of the CDR3 is 13 residues. The CDR3 sequence is CSAPRDTTHGYTF.

V and J are TRBV5-1 and TRBJ2-3; the TCRdb call, TRBD1, lacks DNA for checking. Germline values: CDR1 SGHRS, CDR2 YFSETQ. The CDR3 totals 15 residues. The CDR3 spells CASSLGQKVPDTQYF.

V gene TRBV30 combines with J gene TRBJ2-2; the D call from TCRdb, TRBD1, cannot be confirmed without DNA. CDR3 length: 15 amino acids. Germline-derived CDR1 and CDR2 are GTSNPN and SVGIG (reference sequence). The CDR3 spells CAWSVGQTNTGELFF.

The chain joins TRBV29-1 to TRBJ1-4. The CDR3 covers 14 residues. Germline CDR1 reads SQVTM; CDR2 reads ANQGSEA. The CDR3 sequence is CSAFGRSTNEKLFF. Variable domain in full (rest from reference TRBV29-1 and TRBJ1-4): SAVISQKPSRDICQRGTSLTIQCQVDSQVTMMFWYRQQPGQSLTLIATANQGSEATYESGFVIDKFPISRPNLTFSTLTVSNMSPEDSSIYLCSAFGRSTNEKLFFGSGTQLSVL.

The chain employs TRBV2 and TRBJ2-4; TCRdb picks TRBD1, but there is no DNA to check that call. Germline-derived CDR1 and CDR2 are SNHLY and FYNNEI. The CDR3 sequence is 14 residues long. The chain's CDR3 is CASSARWGKNIQYF.

This rearrangement joins TRBV14 to TRBJ1-1; TCRdb names TRBD1, which stays unverified in the absence of DNA. There are 12 residues in the CDR3. Per germline, CDR1 SGHDN and CDR2 FVKESK. CDR3 amino acids: CASSPRGREAFF.

The chain joins TRBV28 to TRBJ2-2; without DNA, the TCRdb call of TRBD1 cannot be checked. This CDR3 has 15 amino acids. Per germline, CDR1 MDHEN and CDR2 SYDVKM. CDR3 sequence: CASTGSGPVGGELFF.

This sequence joins TRBV7-9 and TRBJ1-2. Germline CDR1 is SEHNR and CDR2 is FQNEAQ (reference sequence). The CDR3 is 14 residues long. CDR3 protein: CASSTKRQVYGYTF.

V gene TRBV5-1 combines with J gene TRBJ2-1; TCRdb picks TRBD1, but there is no DNA to check that call. Germline V gives CDR1 SGHRS, CDR2 YFSETQ. The CDR3 has 14 residues. The CDR3 protein is CASSFGTVNYEQFF.

The rearrangement uses TRBV4-3 and TRBJ1-2. This CDR3 spans 14 amino acids. The germline CDR1 and CDR2 sequences are LGHNA and YSLEER. The CDR3 here is CASSQDLLLLGYTF.

This sequence joins TRBV6-1 and TRBJ2-6. The CDR3 runs 13 residues. Per the germline V gene, CDR1 is MNHNS and CDR2 is SASEGT. CDR3 sequence: CASRVTGTNVLTF.

V gene TRBV12-5 combines with J gene TRBJ1-1; TCRdb gives TRBD1 as the D gene, but with no DNA this cannot be confirmed. CDR3 length: 15 residues. Germline CDR1 reads LGHNT; CDR2 reads FRNRAP. CDR3 loop: CASGLVWTGPKQAFF.

This sequence joins TRBV7-9 and TRBJ2-1. CDR3 length: 16 residues. Germline CDR1 reads SEHNR; CDR2 reads FQNEAQ (reference sequence). The CDR3 sequence: CASSLSRQHYYNEQFF.

The chain recombines TRBV28 with TRBJ1-2. This CDR3 is built from 14 residues. The germline V gene encodes CDR1 MDHEN and CDR2 SYDVKM. CDR3: CATRSGQRDYGYTF.

The V gene is TRBV20-1, the J gene TRBJ1-1. CDR3 length: 14 amino acids. Germline-derived CDR1 and CDR2 are DFQATT and SNEGSKA (reference sequence). The CDR3: CSARTGVLNTEAFF.

The gene calls are TRBV18 and TRBJ2-5; checking the TCRdb D call of TRBD2 is not possible without DNA. Germline CDR1 is KGHSH and CDR2 is LQKENI. The CDR3 runs 17 residues. The CDR3 sequence: CASSSGTSGSGQETQYF.

The chain has TRBV28 and TRBJ1-1; TCRdb's D gene call, TRBD1, goes unchecked for lack of DNA. The CDR3 runs to 16 residues. Germline CDR1 and CDR2: MDHEN and SYDVKM. The CDR3 spells CASSRQGTGPNTEAFF.

This chain connects TRBV15 to TRBJ2-5; TCRdb outputs TRBD2, but without DNA this stays unchecked. The V gene's germline CDR1 is LNHNV and CDR2 YYDKDF (reference sequence). The CDR3 is 14 amino acids. CDR3: CATSRETSTETQYF. The full variable domain, completed using reference TRBV15 and TRBJ2-5, is DAMVIQNPRYQVTQFGKPVTLSCSQTLNHNVMYWYQQKSSQAPKLLFHYYDKDFNNEADTPDNFQSRRPNTSFCFLDIRSPGLGDTAMYLCATSRETSTETQYFGPGTRLLVL.

This sequence joins TRBV20-1 and TRBJ2-3; the D gene TCRdb calls, TRBD1, cannot be checked with no DNA. Per germline, CDR1 DFQATT and CDR2 SNEGSKA (reference sequence). The CDR3 contains 15 residues. CDR3: CSVLGLAGVTDTQYF.